One TCR beta chain is described in this entry. Its antigen is currently unknown. These data originate in a study of cytomegalovirus exposure and HLA in healthy donors. Findings of the study overall: The CMV antigen specificity of a few CMV-associated chains was confirmed through in vitro analysis.

The PCR ran on 60 Vbeta and 13 Jbeta primers. Assay used: immunoSEQ multiplex PCR; TCRdb lists only in-frame clones, some missing. The repertoire has 150,000 or so clones, approximately 83% of them found once; the top ten carry approximately 9.4%. In germline, CDR1 is SGHDT, CDR2 YYEEEE. The CDR3 is made up of 13 amino acids. Trimming removed 0 bases at V and 8 bases at J, with 11 bases between. The receptor's source is a man between 18 and 35 years old in good health and CMV-seropositive. Sample: PBMCs. V usage is TRBV5-6 and J usage is TRBJ1-2; possible D gene TRBD1, 6 bases. The CDR3 sequence is CASSLGGRGGYTF. Written as DNA, the CDR3 is TGTGCCAGCAGCTTGGGGGGGCGCGGGGGCTACACCTTC.